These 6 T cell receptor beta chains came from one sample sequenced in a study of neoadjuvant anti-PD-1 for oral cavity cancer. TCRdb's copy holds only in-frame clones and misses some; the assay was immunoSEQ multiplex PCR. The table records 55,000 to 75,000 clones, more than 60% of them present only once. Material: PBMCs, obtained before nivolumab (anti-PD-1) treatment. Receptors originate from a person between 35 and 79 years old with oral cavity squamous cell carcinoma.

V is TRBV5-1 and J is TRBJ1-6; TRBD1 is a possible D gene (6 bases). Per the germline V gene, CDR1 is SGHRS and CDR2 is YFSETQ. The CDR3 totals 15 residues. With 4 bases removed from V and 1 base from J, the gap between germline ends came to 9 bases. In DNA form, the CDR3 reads TGCGCCAGCAGCCAGGACAGATCCTATAATTCACCCCTCCACTTT. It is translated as CASSQDRSYNSPLHF.

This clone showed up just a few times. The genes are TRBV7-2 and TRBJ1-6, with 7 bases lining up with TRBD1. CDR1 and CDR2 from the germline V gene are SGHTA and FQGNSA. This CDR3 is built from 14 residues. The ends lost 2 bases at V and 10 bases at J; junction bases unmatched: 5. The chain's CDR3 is CASSLRQGSSPLHF. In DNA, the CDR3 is TGTGCCAGCAGCTTAAGACAGGGAAGCTCACCCCTCCACTTT.

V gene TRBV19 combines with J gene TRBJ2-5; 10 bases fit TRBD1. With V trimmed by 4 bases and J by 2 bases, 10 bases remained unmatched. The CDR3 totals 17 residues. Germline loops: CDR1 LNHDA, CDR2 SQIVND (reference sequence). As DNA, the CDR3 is TGTGCCAGTAGTAGGGGACAGGGGCAAGCCGGGCAAGAGACCCAGTACTTC. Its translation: CASSRGQGQAGQETQYF. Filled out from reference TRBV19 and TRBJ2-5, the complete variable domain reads DGGITQSPKYLFRKEGQNVTLSCEQNLNHDAMYWYRQDPGQGLRLIYYSQIVNDFQKGDIAEGYSVSREKKESFPLTVTSAQKNPTAFYLCASSRGQGQAGQETQYFGPGTRLLVL.

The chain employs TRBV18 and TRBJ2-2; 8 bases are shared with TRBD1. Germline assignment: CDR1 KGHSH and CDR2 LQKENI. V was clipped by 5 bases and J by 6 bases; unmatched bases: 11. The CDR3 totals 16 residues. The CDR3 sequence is CASSRPQGAIAGELFF. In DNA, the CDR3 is TGTGCCAGCTCAAGGCCGCAGGGGGCGATCGCCGGGGAGCTGTTTTTT.

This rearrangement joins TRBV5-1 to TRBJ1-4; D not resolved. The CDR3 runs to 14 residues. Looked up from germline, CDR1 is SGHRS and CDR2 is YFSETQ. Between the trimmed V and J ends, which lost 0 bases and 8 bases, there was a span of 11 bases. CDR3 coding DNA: TGCGCCAGCAGCTTGGGTACCCGCGGGGAAAAACTGTTTTTT. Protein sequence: CASSLGTRGEKLFF. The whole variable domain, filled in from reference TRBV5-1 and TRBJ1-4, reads KAGVTQTPRYLIKTRGQQVTLSCSPISGHRSVSWYQQTPGQGLQFLFEYFSETQRNKGNFPGRFSGRQFSNSRSEMNVSTLELGDSALYLCASSLGTRGEKLFFGSGTQLSVL.

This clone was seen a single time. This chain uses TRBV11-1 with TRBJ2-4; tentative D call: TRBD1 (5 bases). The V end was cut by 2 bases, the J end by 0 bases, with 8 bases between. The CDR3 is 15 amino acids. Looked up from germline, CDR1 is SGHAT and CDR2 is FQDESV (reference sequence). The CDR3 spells CASSLTQGAKNIQYF. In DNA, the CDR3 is TGTGCCAGCAGCTTAACCCAGGGAGCCAAAAACATTCAGTACTTC.